This TCR beta chain was recorded in a study of T cells in Graves' hyperthyroidism and ophthalmopathy. V was trimmed by 4 bases and J by 0 bases, leaving 10 bases between them. Germline values: CDR1 SGHRS, CDR2 YFSETQ. The CDR3 runs 15 residues. Many counts were recorded for this clonotype. RNA transcripts served as the template for amplifying TCR beta CDR3 regions. The HTBI set primed first-round TCR CDR3 RT-PCR. TCRdb re-called the multiplex PCR reads through MiXCR, storing one row per CDR3 protein. The sample contains 350,000 to 450,000 distinct CDR3 sequences, 11% to 15% of which appear only once. This clonotype was sampled from a man between 50 and 59 years old with Graves' ophthalmopathy. The chain is built from TRBV5-1 and TRBJ1-4, with D unclear. The sequencing sample was made of blood. This chain's CDR3 is CASSNMGSTNEKLFF. The CDR3 DNA reads as TGCGCCAGCAGCAACATGGGGTCAACTAATGAAAAACTGTTTTTT.